The present T cell receptor (beta chain) was sequenced within a study of STAT5B mutations in CD4+ large granular lymphocyte leukemia. Study-wide findings and caveats: Without putative leukemic clones, patient CD4-sorted repertoires remained more clonal than healthy CD4+ repertoires. TRBV06-family usage was enriched in top patient clones (8/27) versus controls (2/35).

CDR3 length equals 17 residues. The protocol was immunoSEQ multiplex PCR, while the TCRdb copy is restricted to in-frame clones and leaves out a portion. The data contain approximately 41,000 clones, 75% to 85% of them singletons. About this clone: Its antigen is not known.

The sequence came from a human donor in good health. The source material was CD4+ T cells from blood buffy coats. The chain has TRBV21-1 and TRBJ1-1; the table's D call of TRBD1 was not tested on the DNA. TRBV21-1 is given as a pseudogene. Here the CDR3 reads CASSKIPILQLNTEAFF. The CDR3 nucleotides read TGTGCCAGCAGCAAAATCCCTATCTTACAGCTGAACACTGAAGCTTTCTTT.